This passage covers 32 T cell receptor beta chains from one sample sequenced in a study of Graves' ophthalmopathy and Graves' hyperthyroidism. The study amplified TCR beta CDR3 regions using RNA transcripts. First-round RT-PCR relied on HTBI primers, and a second-round multiplex PCR came next. TCRdb re-analysed the multiplex PCR reads in MiXCR, keeping a single row per CDR3 protein. The sample consists of hundreds of thousands of distinct CDR3 sequences, around 50% of them appearing once. Sequenced input: peripheral blood. The receptors here all came from an adult man with Graves' ophthalmopathy.

This clonotype has only one observation. This chain uses TRBV29-1 with TRBJ2-5, with 8 bases identical to TRBD2. Unmatched junction bases numbered 11, after V lost 8 bases and J lost 3 bases. This CDR3 region has 14 residues. The germline CDR1 and CDR2 sequences are SQVTM and ANQGSEA. CDR3 DNA sequence: TGCAGCCCCATGCGGAGCGGGAGTAAAGAGACCCAGTACTTC. This encodes CSPMRSGSKETQYF.

This clonotype was seen a few times. This chain links TRBV20-1 with TRBJ2-7, with 11 bases aligning to TRBD2. Losses at the gene ends were 3 bases for V and 6 bases for J; bases not matched to a gene: 7. This CDR3 has 14 amino acids. Germline V gives CDR1 DFQATT, CDR2 SNEGSKA (reference sequence). The CDR3 is CSASILAGVSEQYF. CDR3 bases: TGCAGTGCTAGCATACTAGCGGGGGTATCCGAGCAGTACTTC.

This chain connects TRBV9 to TRBJ2-7; no definite D call. This CDR3 spans 13 amino acids. The germline V gene encodes CDR1 SGDLS and CDR2 YYNGEE. The V gene lost 0 bases and the J gene lost 3 bases, with 7 bases spanning the gap. The CDR3 nucleotides are TGTGCCAGCAGCGTAGGATCGTTCTACGAGCAGTACTTC. Translated: CASSVGSFYEQYF.

This clonotype was recorded a few times. This chain connects TRBV7-2 to TRBJ1-3, with TRBD1 matching over 12 bases. CDR3 length: 16 residues. Germline CDR1 reads SGHTA; CDR2 reads FQGNSA. Germline trimming cut 5 bases from V and 6 bases from J; bases unmatched to any gene: 8. CDR3 amino acids: CASSRPGTGGTNTIYF. The DNA for the CDR3 is TGTGCCAGCAGCCGCCCTGGGACAGGGGGCACAAACACCATATATTTT.

This clonotype was counted a few times. The rearrangement joins TRBV7-9 to TRBJ1-6; 8 nucleotides line up with TRBD1. The CDR3 contains 17 residues. Trimming cost V 7 bases and J 14 bases; bases outside gene matches: 22. CDR1 is SEHNR and CDR2 is FQNEAQ in the germline V gene (reference sequence). The CDR3 nucleotides are TGTGCCAGCACCCCCGCGAGGGTCACAGGGGGTGAGGGAGCCCTCCACTTT. This encodes CASTPARVTGGEGALHF.

V is TRBV15 and J is TRBJ1-1; D might be TRBD1 (6 bases). Trimming removed 3 bases from V and 8 bases from J, with 19 bases in between. CDR1 and CDR2 from the germline V gene are LNHNV and YYDKDF (reference sequence). The CDR3 runs 15 residues. This chain's CDR3 is CATSRNREGAWEAFF. The CDR3 region has the DNA TGTGCCACCAGCAGGAACAGGGAGGGAGCCTGGGAAGCTTTCTTT.

The V call is TRBV7-8, the J call TRBJ1-2; 7 bases fit TRBD1. This CDR3 has 17 amino acids. After removal of 4 bases from V and 4 bases from J, the junction contained 15 bases not matched to a gene. Germline V gene lookup returns CDR1 SGHVS and CDR2 FQNEAQ. CDR3 DNA: TGTGCCAGCAGCTCCGACAGGGATGGGCCCCTTCTCTATGGCTACACCTTC. Translating it yields CASSSDRDGPLLYGYTF.

This clonotype showed up just a few times. V gene TRBV7-8 combines with J gene TRBJ1-1; a possible D gene is TRBD1 (5 bases). This CDR3 spans 14 amino acids. Per germline, CDR1 SGHVS and CDR2 FQNEAQ. Trimming removed 4 bases from V and 2 bases from J, with 11 bases in between. The CDR3 reads CASSSGGVNTEAFF. CDR3 DNA: TGTGCCAGCAGCTCCGGGGGGGTTAACACTGAAGCTTTCTTT.

V and J are TRBV2 and TRBJ2-5; D perhaps matches TRBD2 (6 bases). The J call may be wrong; the DNA end is better matched by TRBJ2-1. CDR1 and CDR2 (germline): SNHLY, FYNNEI. The CDR3 has 11 amino acids. The CDR3 DNA follows: TGTGCCAGCAGACTAGCCAATGAGCAGTTCTTC. This gives the protein CASRLANEQFF.

CDR3 DNA sequence: TGTGCCAGCAGCCCAAGCCGGACAGTTATGAACACTGAAGCTTTCTTT. Protein sequence: CASSPSRTVMNTEAFF. This sequence joins TRBV7-2 and TRBJ1-1, with TRBD1 as a possible D gene (6 bases). The length of the CDR3 is 16 residues. Per germline, CDR1 SGHTA and CDR2 FQGNSA. Between the trimmed V and J ends, which lost 5 bases and 0 bases, there was a span of 16 bases. Filled out from reference TRBV7-2 and TRBJ1-1, the complete variable domain reads GAGVSQSPSNKVTEKGKDVELRCDPISGHTALYWYRQSLGQGLEFLIYFQGNSAPDKSGLPSDRFSAERTGGSVSTLTIQRTQQEDSAVYLCASSPSRTVMNTEAFFGQGTRLTVV.

The chain links TRBV7-9 to TRBJ1-2, with no clear D. The CDR3 is made up of 18 amino acids. Trimming removed 2 bases at V and 0 bases at J, with 19 bases between. CDR1 and CDR2 (germline): SEHNR, FQNEAQ (reference sequence). CDR3 protein: CASSLFKLSVRTNYGYTF. The CDR3 DNA reads as TGTGCCAGCAGCTTATTTAAGTTGTCGGTCCGTACTAACTATGGCTACACCTTC.

There are a few counts of this clonotype. The rearrangement links TRBV24-1 to TRBJ2-5; 9 nucleotides match TRBD1. Unmatched junction bases numbered 5, after V lost 4 bases and J lost 3 bases. The CDR3 totals 15 residues. Per the germline V gene, CDR1 is KGHDR and CDR2 is SFDVKD. CDR3 in DNA: TGTGCCACCAGTGAGGGCGGGACAGGGAAAGAGACCCAGTACTTC. This gives the protein CATSEGGTGKETQYF.

The V call is TRBV19, the J call TRBJ2-7; 10 nucleotides agree with TRBD1. This CDR3 region has 14 residues. V shed 5 bases and J 2 bases; nucleotides not matched to a gene: 3. CDR1 and CDR2 from the germline V gene are LNHDA and SQIVND (reference sequence). This CDR3 is CASSGGTGAYEQYF. The CDR3 region has the DNA TGTGCCAGTAGTGGCGGGACAGGGGCCTACGAGCAGTACTTC.

The chain recombines TRBV24-1 with TRBJ2-6; TRBD2 might be the D (7 bases). Trimming removed 6 bases from V and 0 bases from J, with 20 bases in between. This CDR3 spans 19 amino acids. Germline CDR1 and CDR2: KGHDR and SFDVKD. CDR3: CATSPTRGPKSSGANVLTF. CDR3 DNA: TGTGCCACCAGTCCTACGCGGGGGCCGAAGAGCTCTGGGGCCAACGTCCTGACTTTC.

This rearrangement joins TRBV7-9 to TRBJ1-4, with 8 nucleotides matching TRBD1. Unmatched junction bases numbered 3, after V lost 5 bases and J lost 4 bases. The CDR3 extends over 14 amino acids. Germline loops: CDR1 SEHNR, CDR2 FQNEAQ (reference sequence). The CDR3 region has the DNA TGTGCCAGCAGCGGACAGGGCTTTAATGAAAAACTGTTTTTT. Its translation is CASSGQGFNEKLFF.

Regarding this clonotype: An end of the junction does not agree with germline; a read error may underlie this. V is TRBV7-3 and J is TRBJ2-6; 7 bases agree with TRBD1. Germline V gives CDR1 SGHTA, CDR2 FQGTGA. The CDR3 spans 17 residues. CDR3 nucleotide sequence: TGTGCCAGCAGTTTAACTCCAGGGACAGTTCCGAATCACGTCCTGACTTTC. It encodes CASSLTPGTVPNHVLTF.

This chain links TRBV10-3 with TRBJ2-7; TRBD2 agrees at 7 bases. Germline CDR1 ENHRY, CDR2 SYGVKD. V dropped 3 bases and J dropped 3; count of bases not matched to a gene: 2. The CDR3 extends over 13 amino acids. The CDR3: CAISDRGVYEQYF. Here the CDR3 DNA reads TGTGCCATCAGTGATCGGGGGGTCTACGAGCAGTACTTC.

As to this clonotype: The CDR3 does not end in the conserved phenylalanine or tryptophan, so this is likely a read error. The chain recombines TRBV7-2 with TRBJ1-1; no clear D gene. The V gene's germline CDR1 is SGHTA and CDR2 FQGNSA. V gave up 3 bases and J gave up 8 bases, with 7 bases separating them. The CDR3 is made up of 11 amino acids. The CDR3 spells CASSFTSEAFS. The CDR3 DNA reads TGTGCCAGCAGCTTTACCTCGGAAGCTTTCTCT.

The genes are TRBV5-1 and TRBJ2-7; 7 nucleotides line up with TRBD2. Germline lookup yields CDR1 SGHRS and CDR2 YFSETQ. The V and J ends lost 0 bases and 6 bases, in that order; junction bases with no gene match: 12. CDR3 length: 16 residues. The CDR3, as DNA: TGCGCCAGCAGCTTGGCCCCGGGAGGACCTAGAGGCGAGCAGTACTTC. It codes for CASSLAPGGPRGEQYF.

As to this clonotype: The junction and the germline gene differ at one end; a read error may be behind it. The chain joins TRBV5-4 to TRBJ2-7; D is perhaps TRBD2 (6 bases). The germline V gene encodes CDR1 SGHNT and CDR2 YYREEE (reference sequence). CDR3 length: 13 amino acids. Here the CDR3 reads CASSLAGVADRDF. The DNA for the CDR3 is TGTGCCAGCAGCTTGGCGGGGGTGGCAGACCGGGACTTC.

This clonotype was recorded once. This chain links TRBV19 with TRBJ1-2, with 10 bases matching TRBD1. J gave up 4 bases and V 5 bases, and 7 bases lay outside the gene matches. Germline lookup yields CDR1 LNHDA and CDR2 SQIVND (reference sequence). The CDR3 is 15 residues long. Here the CDR3 reads CASSERTGGGYGYTF. CDR3 sequence (DNA): TGTGCCAGTAGTGAACGGACAGGGGGAGGCTATGGCTACACCTTC.

The chain employs TRBV19 and TRBJ1-6, with no clear D. Trimming left V 6 bases short and J 0 bases short, with 12 bases between. CDR1 is LNHDA, CDR2 SQIVND, per germline (reference sequence). The CDR3 covers 16 residues. The CDR3 protein is CASSAIGSSYNSPLHF. In nucleotides, the CDR3 is TGTGCCAGTAGCGCGATAGGGAGCTCCTATAATTCACCCCTCCACTTT.

This clonotype was seen more than once but under ten times. The chain uses TRBV7-9 and TRBJ1-1; D is unclear. This CDR3 has 11 amino acids. V was cut by 5 bases and J by 1 base, with 2 bases left in between. Germline CDR1 SEHNR, CDR2 FQNEAQ (reference sequence). CDR3 nucleotides: TGTGCCAGCAGCGAGAACACTGAAGCTTTCTTT. Translated: CASSENTEAFF. Full variable domain (missing parts from reference TRBV7-9 and TRBJ1-1): DTGVSQNPRHKITKRGQNVTFRCDPISEHNRLYWYRQTLGQGPEFLTYFQNEAQLEKSRLLSDRFSAERPKGSFSTLEIQRTEQGDSAMYLCASSENTEAFFGQGTRLTVV.

The rearrangement joins TRBV10-1 to TRBJ2-6; 9 nucleotides agree with TRBD2. Trimming took 4 bases from V and 0 from J; bases not matched to a gene: 4. The CDR3 consists of 17 residues. CDR1 and CDR2 (germline): WNHNN, SYGVQD (reference sequence). This chain's CDR3 is CASSGAGGPSGANVLTF. CDR3 in DNA: TGCGCCAGCAGTGGGGCGGGAGGGCCCTCTGGGGCCAACGTCCTGACTTTC.

The chain recombines TRBV19 with TRBJ1-1; D might be TRBD1 (6 bases). V was shortened by 2 bases and J by 5 bases, with 9 bases between the two germline ends. Germline CDR1 is LNHDA and CDR2 is SQIVND (reference sequence). CDR3 length equals 13 residues. The DNA for the CDR3 is TGTGCCAGTAGTATACTACAGGGTACTGAAGCTTTCTTT. Translated: CASSILQGTEAFF.

The chain recombines TRBV5-1 with TRBJ2-2; 8 positions match TRBD2. CDR1 is SGHRS, CDR2 YFSETQ, per germline. The CDR3 has 14 amino acids. V lost 5 bases, J lost 5 bases, and 5 bases stayed unmatched. CDR3 residues: CASRIGGVTGELFF. Here the CDR3 DNA reads TGCGCCAGCAGGATCGGGGGGGTGACCGGGGAGCTGTTTTTT.

The chain employs TRBV4-1 and TRBJ1-2; D not certain. Germline values: CDR1 MGHRA, CDR2 YSYEKL. Trimming cost V 0 bases and J 8 bases, with 19 bases left between them. The CDR3 extends over 16 amino acids. The CDR3 sequence is CASSQDPRQAVGGYTF. The CDR3 region has the DNA TGCGCCAGCAGCCAAGATCCCCGGCAGGCAGTAGGGGGCTACACCTTC.

The chain uses TRBV5-1 and TRBJ2-7, with 10 bases matching TRBD2. The J call may be in error: the DNA end matches TRBJ2-1 better. CDR3 length equals 15 residues. Germline V CDR1 and CDR2: SGHRS, YFSETQ. This chain's CDR3 is CASSLTSGVTDEQFF. The CDR3 DNA reads as TGCGCCAGCAGCTTGACTAGCGGGGTAACGGATGAGCAGTTCTTC.

The rearrangement uses TRBV7-8 and TRBJ2-3; a weak D match, TRBD1 (6 bases). V lost 1 base and J lost 5, with 16 bases in between. This CDR3 spans 16 amino acids. Germline loops: CDR1 SGHVS, CDR2 FQNEAQ. The CDR3 DNA reads as TGTGCCAGCAGCTTAGTTGTCAGGGGTACCGGAGATACGCAGTATTTT. It specifies CASSLVVRGTGDTQYF.

In its sample, this clonotype was seen once. The V call is TRBV2, the J call TRBJ2-5, with 7 bases lining up with TRBD2. J gave up 3 bases and V 7 bases, and 11 bases lay outside the gene matches. The CDR3 length is 15 residues. CDR1 and CDR2 from the germline V gene are SNHLY and FYNNEI. The CDR3 loop reads CASKGRRSGEETQYF. In nucleotides, the CDR3 is TGTGCCAGCAAGGGCAGGAGGAGCGGGGAAGAGACCCAGTACTTC.

The rearrangement uses TRBV6-4 and TRBJ1-2; D not certain. The CDR3 totals 12 residues. V lost 7 bases, J lost 4 bases, and 10 bases lay in between. In germline, CDR1 is MRHNA, CDR2 SNTAGT. This CDR3 reads CASIWTAYGYTF. The DNA of the CDR3 is TGTGCCAGCATTTGGACGGCCTATGGCTACACCTTC.

This clonotype was recorded a few times. The chain recombines TRBV9 with TRBJ1-1, with a possible D match to TRBD1 (6 bases). Germline CDR1 SGDLS, CDR2 YYNGEE. The V and J ends lost 3 bases and 8 bases respectively, with 11 bases between them. CDR3 length: 12 residues. The DNA for the CDR3 is TGTGCCAGCAGCGGCGATACAGGGGAAGCTTTCTTT. Residues: CASSGDTGEAFF.